A selection of T cell receptor beta chains follows, all from one sample in a study of Tregs in tolerant kidney transplant recipients. No antigens are known for them. Repertoires were generated with immunoSEQ multiplex PCR, while TCRdb's copy carries only in-frame clones and drops some. Here the sample spans about 44,000 clones, around 95% being singletons. Sequencing was performed on Tregs from blood cultured with allogeneic cells. The receptors derive from a human donor in good health. Both conserved end residues are part of each CDR3. D genes are given only for firm matches. A clone size is listed for some rows: how often the clone was seen (once, few, many), or a class if it is expanded.

J,D,size,V,DNA,CDR3
TRBJ2-3,-,-,TRBV5-4,TGTGCCAGCAAATGGGAGAACACAGATACGCAGTATTTT,CASKWENTDTQYF
TRBJ2-3,TRBD2,-,TRBV4-1,TGCGCCAGCAGCCAAGAGGGGCGGGGGGGCAGGACAGATACGCAGTATTTT,CASSQEGRGGRTDTQYF
TRBJ2-3,-,-,TRBV5-5,TGTGCCAGCAGCTTTATTGCCAGAACAGATACGCAGTATTTT,CASSFIARTDTQYF
TRBJ2-2,-,-,TRBV9,TGTGCCAGCAGCGTAGGCTGGCGGATGAACACCGGGGAGCTGTTTTTT,CASSVGWRMNTGELFF
TRBJ2-5,TRBD1,once,TRBV7-2,TGTGCCAGCAGCTTAGCCCGTAATCCGGGACAGGGGGAGCAGTACTTC,CASSLARNPGQGEQYF
TRBJ1-4,TRBD1,-,TRBV11-2,TGTGCCAGCAGCCCACGGACAGGGGTTAACGAAAAACTGTTTTTT,CASSPRTGVNEKLFF
TRBJ2-2,-,-,TRBV6-5,TGTGCCAGCAGTTACTACGTAACAAAGGGGACCGGGGAGCTGTTTTTT,CASSYYVTKGTGELFF
TRBJ1-5,TRBD1,-,TRBV6-6,TGTGCCAGCAGCCCGGGACAGGTCGGCAATCAGCCCCAGCATTTT,CASSPGQVGNQPQHF
TRBJ1-2,-,-,TRBV4-2,TGTGCCAGCAGCCAAGATTTCTATGGCTACACCTTC,CASSQDFYGYTF
TRBJ2-3,-,-,TRBV5-8,TGTGCCAGCAGCCGGGTGCTGGGAGGTTATTGGGATACGCAGTATTTT,CASSRVLGGYWDTQYF
TRBJ1-2,-,-,TRBV9,TGTGCCAGCAGCGTAGTAAGGGGTGGCTACACCTTC,CASSVVRGGYTF
TRBJ2-1,TRBD1,-,TRBV11-3,TGTGCCAGCAGCGTTGACAGGGGGCCGTACAATGAGCAGTTCTTC,CASSVDRGPYNEQFF
TRBJ2-3,-,-,TRBV4-2,TGTGCCAGCAGCCAACTGGGAAGGGGACCAGGAAGAACAGATACGCAGTATTTT,CASSQLGRGPGRTDTQYF
TRBJ1-2,-,-,TRBV10-1,TGCGCCAGCAGTGAGAACCTTTTGGATGGCTACACCTTC,CASSENLLDGYTF
TRBJ2-7,TRBD2,once,TRBV6-1,TGTGCCAGCAGGACTAGCGTAACCTACGAGCAGTACTTC,CASRTSVTYEQYF
TRBJ2-2,TRBD1,-,TRBV9,TGTGCCAGCAGCCCCCCCCGGGACAGCAACACCGGGGAGCTGTTTTTT,CASSPPRDSNTGELFF
TRBJ1-4,TRBD1,-,TRBV6-5,TGTGCCAGCAGTTGGAGGGGGCTGAACGAAAAACTGTTTTTT,CASSWRGLNEKLFF
TRBJ2-1,-,-,TRBV7-3,TGTGCCAGCAGCTTGGGGCCAATCTCCAATGAGCAGTTCTTC,CASSLGPISNEQFF
TRBJ1-5,-,-,TRBV5-1,TGCGCCAGCAGCTTGGGGGTATTAGGGGCTAGCAATCAGCCCCAGCATTTT,CASSLGVLGASNQPQHF
TRBJ2-1,-,once,TRBV7-5,TGTGCCAGCAGCTTAGCCGCTAGCGGGTTCAATGAGCAGTTCTTC,CASSLAASGFNEQFF
TRBJ1-1,-,-,TRBV2,TGTGCCAGCGGATTGACAGGGAACACTGAAGCTTTCTTT,CASGLTGNTEAFF
TRBJ1-5,-,-,TRBV2,TGTGCCAGCAGGGGGGGCAATCAGCCCCAGCATTTT,CASRGGNQPQHF
TRBJ2-3,-,-,TRBV5-1,TGCGCCAGCAGCTTGTCAATAGATACGCAGTATTTT,CASSLSIDTQYF
TRBJ2-5,TRBD2,-,TRBV5-4,TGTGCCAGCAGCTTGGCCCTCGGGGGGCTAGCGGGAGTAGGGGAGACCCAGTACTTC,CASSLALGGLAGVGETQYF
TRBJ2-1,TRBD1,-,TRBV27,TGTGCCAGCAGTTTATGGCGTGAGACAGGGAACAAGTTCTTC,CASSLWRETGNKFF